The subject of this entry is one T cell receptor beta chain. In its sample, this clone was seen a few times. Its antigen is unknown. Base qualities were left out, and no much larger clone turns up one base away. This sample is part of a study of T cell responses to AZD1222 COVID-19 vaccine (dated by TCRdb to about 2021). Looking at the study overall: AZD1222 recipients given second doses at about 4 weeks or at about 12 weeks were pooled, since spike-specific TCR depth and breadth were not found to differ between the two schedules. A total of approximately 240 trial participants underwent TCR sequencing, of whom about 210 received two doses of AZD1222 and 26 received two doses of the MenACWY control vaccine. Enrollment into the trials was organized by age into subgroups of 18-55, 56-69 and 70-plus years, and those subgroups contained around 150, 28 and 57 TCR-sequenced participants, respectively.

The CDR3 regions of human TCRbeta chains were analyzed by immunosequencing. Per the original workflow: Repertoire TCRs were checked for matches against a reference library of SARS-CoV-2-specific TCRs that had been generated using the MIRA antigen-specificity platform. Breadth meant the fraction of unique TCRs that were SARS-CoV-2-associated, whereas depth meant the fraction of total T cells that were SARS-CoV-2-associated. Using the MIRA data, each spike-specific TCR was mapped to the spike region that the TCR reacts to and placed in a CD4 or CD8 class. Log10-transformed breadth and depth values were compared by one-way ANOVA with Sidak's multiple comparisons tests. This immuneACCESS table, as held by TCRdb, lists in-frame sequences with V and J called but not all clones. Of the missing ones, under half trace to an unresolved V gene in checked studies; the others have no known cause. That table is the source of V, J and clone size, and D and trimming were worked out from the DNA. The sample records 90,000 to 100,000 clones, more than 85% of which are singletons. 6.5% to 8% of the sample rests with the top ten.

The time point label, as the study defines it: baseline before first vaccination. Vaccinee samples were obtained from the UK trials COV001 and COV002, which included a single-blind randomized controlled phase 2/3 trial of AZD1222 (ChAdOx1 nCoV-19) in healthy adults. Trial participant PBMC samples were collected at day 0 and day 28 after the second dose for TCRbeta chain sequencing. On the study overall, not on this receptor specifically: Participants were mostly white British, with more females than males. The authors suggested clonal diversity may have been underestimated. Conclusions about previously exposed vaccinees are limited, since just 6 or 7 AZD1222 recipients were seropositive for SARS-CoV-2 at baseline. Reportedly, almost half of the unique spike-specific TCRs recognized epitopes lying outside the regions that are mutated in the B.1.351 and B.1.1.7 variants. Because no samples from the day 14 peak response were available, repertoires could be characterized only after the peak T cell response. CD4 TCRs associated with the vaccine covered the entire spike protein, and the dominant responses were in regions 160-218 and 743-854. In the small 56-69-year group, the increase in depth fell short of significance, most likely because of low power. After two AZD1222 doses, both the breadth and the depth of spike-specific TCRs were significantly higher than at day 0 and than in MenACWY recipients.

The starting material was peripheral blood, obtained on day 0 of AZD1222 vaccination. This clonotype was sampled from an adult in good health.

The DNA sequence reads TGCGCCAGCAGCTTGGCCTCGGATAATGAAAAACTGTTTTTT. Its translation is CASSLASDNEKLFF. Recombination joined TRBV5-1 with TRBJ1-4, with an unclear D gene assignment. Reading the germline V gene gives CDR1 SGHRS and CDR2 YFSETQ. The V end loses 0 bases and the J end loses 4 bases, and a stretch of 7 bases separates them. CDR3 length: 14 amino acids, cysteine to phenylalanine. The DNA shown is the 42-base CDR3, in frame from base 1.